This TCR beta chain was captured in a study of CD8+CD57+ T cells in acquired aplastic anemia. The CDR3 totals 14 residues. V was trimmed by 6 bases and J by 4 bases, leaving 17 bases between them. Germline loops: CDR1 DFQATT, CDR2 SNEGSKA (reference sequence). This clonotype appeared a single time. Investigators profiled TCR beta VDJ and CDR3 from genomic DNA template. TCRdb itself ran the reads through MiXCR, one entry per CDR3 protein. The sample consists of some 170,000 distinct CDR3 sequences, 60% to 80% of them appearing once. It was patients with CD8+CD57+ cell expansion by flow cytometry who were chosen for sequencing.

The sample consisted of sorted CD4+, CD8+, or CD8+CD57+ T cells (not recorded which) from PBMCs. The sequence was collected from a human donor with aplastic anemia. The chain recombines TRBV20-1 with TRBJ2-3; D perhaps matches TRBD2 (6 bases). The CDR3 loop is CSALGGAGSDTQYF. In DNA form, the CDR3 reads TGCAGTGCCTTAGGAGGGGCCGGGTCAGATACGCAGTATTTT.